Listed here are 30 T cell receptor beta chains from one sample, sequenced in a study of T-cell reconstitution after alpha-beta-depleted transplantation in children (dated by TCRdb to the mid-2010s). Libraries were made using PCR. Instrument on record: Illumina HiSeq 2500. To normalize quantification of the TCRbeta repertoire, the TCR libraries were built with molecular barcoding that relied on unique molecular identifiers. TCRdb redid the processing of the public reads, applying fastp at Q25 and MiXCR, and retained in-frame beta chains. Duplicate CDR3 protein sequences are folded into a single record with the most common DNA and genes. This sample comprises nearly 550,000 distinct CDR3 sequences, about a sixth of them detected only once. The top ten hold around 3.3% of the sample. The starting material was PBMCs from the stem cell graft donor, obtained from the stem cell graft. The receptors shown here come from a human donor who donated a stem cell graft to a child with acute lymphoblastic leukemia.

This clonotype was counted a few times. The chain has TRBV5-6 and TRBJ2-1; TRBD2 agrees at 16 bases. Germline V gives CDR1 SGHDT, CDR2 YYEEEE. This CDR3 has 14 residues. J was trimmed by 14 bases and V by 3 bases; bases with no gene match: 5. DNA for the CDR3: TGTGCCAGCAGCTCCGGGACTAGCGGGAGGGGGAAGTTCTTC. Translation: CASSSGTSGRGKFF.

V gene TRBV7-8 combines with J gene TRBJ2-1, with TRBD2 identical over 12 bases. The CDR3 loop spans 18 amino acids. V was clipped by 0 bases and J by 5 bases; unmatched bases: 8. Germline-derived CDR1 and CDR2 are SGHVS and FQNEAQ. This chain's CDR3 is CASSLAYPLAGGNNEQFF. In nucleotides, the CDR3 is TGTGCCAGCAGCTTAGCCTATCCTCTAGCGGGAGGGAACAATGAGCAGTTCTTC.

This clonotype turned up a few times. CDR3: CASSQGQAGGQQFF. Here the CDR3 DNA reads TGTGCCAGCAGCCAAGGACAAGCGGGAGGGCAGCAGTTCTTC. The rearrangement uses TRBV4-2 and TRBJ2-1; 10 bases fit TRBD2. V was pared by 1 base and J by 11 bases, with 5 bases of the junction left unmatched. The V gene's germline CDR1 is LGHNA and CDR2 YNFKEQ. The CDR3 has 14 residues.

V usage is TRBV18 and J usage is TRBJ2-2; 12 bases match TRBD2. Germline lookup yields CDR1 KGHSH and CDR2 LQKENI. J gave up 0 bases and V 0 bases, and 2 bases lay outside the gene matches. The CDR3 length is 18 residues. CDR3 protein: CASSPPRLAGANTGELFF. CDR3 sequence (DNA): TGTGCCAGCTCACCACCTAGACTAGCGGGAGCGAACACCGGGGAGCTGTTTTTT.

This clonotype came up a few times. The chain combines TRBV10-2 with TRBJ2-1; D remains unclear. Germline CDR1 is WSHSY and CDR2 is SAAADI. Trimming pared 6 bases from V and 0 bases from J, leaving 18 bases between. The CDR3 spans 17 residues. The CDR3 loop is CASRPASGASSYNEQFF. The CDR3, as DNA: TGCGCCAGCAGGCCGGCCTCCGGAGCGAGCTCCTACAATGAGCAGTTCTTC.

This sequence joins TRBV20-1 and TRBJ2-5; weak D call: TRBD1 (5 bases). CDR3 length: 14 residues. Trimming left V 3 bases short and J 1 base short, with 12 bases between. CDR1 is DFQATT and CDR2 is SNEGSKA in the germline V gene (reference sequence). This chain's CDR3 is CSARTDTFQETQYF. Written as DNA, the CDR3 is TGCAGTGCTAGGACAGATACTTTCCAAGAGACCCAGTACTTC.

This clonotype was picked up many times. The chain is built from TRBV9 and TRBJ1-2; 9 nucleotides align to TRBD1. The CDR3 is made up of 12 amino acids. V was pared by 3 bases and J by 7 bases, with 1 base of the junction left unmatched. Germline V lookup: CDR1 SGDLS, CDR2 YYNGEE. CDR3: CASSGTGVGYTF. CDR3 coding DNA: TGTGCCAGCAGCGGGACAGGGGTTGGCTACACCTTC.

The chain couples TRBV7-7 to TRBJ2-3, with D maybe TRBD1 (6 bases). CDR3 size: 15 residues. V was shortened by 5 bases and J by 2 bases, with 14 bases between the two germline ends. CDR1 and CDR2 from the germline V gene are SSHAT and FNYEAQ (reference sequence). The DNA of the CDR3 is TGTGCCAGCAGCCCGCAGGGGACGGCCACAGATACGCAGTATTTT. Its translation: CASSPQGTATDTQYF.

This chain connects TRBV3-1 to TRBJ2-2; 13 bases are shared with TRBD2. This CDR3 has 15 amino acids. V trimming: 4 bases; J trimming: 6 bases; junction bases outside the gene matches: 2. CDR1 LGHDT and CDR2 YNNKEL come from the germline V gene (reference sequence). In nucleotides, the CDR3 is TGTGCCAGCAGCCCCGGACTAGCGGGAGCCGGGGAGCTGTTTTTT. Protein sequence: CASSPGLAGAGELFF.

V and J are TRBV5-1 and TRBJ2-1; D might be TRBD1 (6 bases). The CDR3 loop spans 13 amino acids. CDR1 and CDR2 from the germline V gene are SGHRS and YFSETQ. Trimming removed 2 bases from V and 8 bases from J, with 11 bases in between. CDR3 loop: CASSFRGWDEQFF. CDR3 sequence (DNA): TGCGCCAGCAGCTTCAGGGGTTGGGATGAGCAGTTCTTC.

This chain's CDR3 is CASSPPGGPNTGELFF. Written as DNA, the CDR3 is TGTGCCAGCTCACCACCGGGGGGGCCGAACACCGGGGAGCTGTTTTTT. The chain couples TRBV18 to TRBJ2-2; D is possibly TRBD2 (7 bases). The germline V gene encodes CDR1 KGHSH and CDR2 LQKENI. The CDR3 has 16 amino acids. V was pared by 0 bases and J by 0 bases, with 8 bases between.

The CDR3 loop is CAWSVPHTSGGEFF. CDR3 coding DNA: TGTGCCTGGAGTGTACCTCACACGTCCGGGGGAGAGTTCTTC. The V and J genes are TRBV30 and TRBJ2-1; possible D gene TRBD2, 6 bases. V was pared by 0 bases and J by 14 bases, with 20 bases between. The CDR3 contains 14 residues. The germline V gene encodes CDR1 GTSNPN and CDR2 SVGIG (reference sequence).

This clonotype was counted a few times. The chain uses TRBV6-5 and TRBJ2-7; D unresolved. The CDR3 runs to 13 residues. The germline V gene encodes CDR1 MNHEY and CDR2 SVGAGI. V was clipped by 3 bases and J by 5 bases, with 11 bases between them. CDR3 DNA: TGTGCCAGCAGTTATATAATCAGCGACGAGCAGTACTTC. This translates into CASSYIISDEQYF.

This clonotype was observed a few times. This chain uses TRBV20-1 with TRBJ1-3, with D maybe TRBD1 (5 bases). The CDR3 runs to 15 residues. Germline assignment: CDR1 DFQATT and CDR2 SNEGSKA (reference sequence). Trimming took 0 bases from V and 0 from J, leaving 9 bases between them. The CDR3 region is CSARENRHSGNTIYF. CDR3 in DNA: TGCAGTGCTAGAGAAAACAGGCACTCTGGAAACACCATATATTTT.

The chain combines TRBV18 with TRBJ1-1, with a possible D match to TRBD1 (6 bases). The germline gives CDR1 KGHSH, CDR2 LQKENI. CDR3 length equals 11 residues. The V and J ends lost 8 bases and 5 bases respectively, with 9 bases between them. The CDR3 sequence is CASTDRTEAFF. CDR3 nucleotides: TGTGCCAGCACCGACAGGACTGAAGCTTTCTTT.

The chain recombines TRBV12-3 or TRBV12-4 with TRBJ2-5; 13 bases align to TRBD2. Losses at the gene ends were 7 bases for V and 5 bases for J; bases not matched to a gene: 10. The CDR3 runs 16 residues. The CDR3 here is CASTQGLAGWWETQYF. CDR3 nucleotides: TGTGCCAGCACGCAGGGACTAGCGGGATGGTGGGAGACCCAGTACTTC.

This clonotype was recorded a few times. V gene TRBV4-1 combines with J gene TRBJ2-7; maybe TRBD1 (6 bases). CDR1 is MGHRA and CDR2 is YSYEKL in the germline V gene. V lost 4 bases, J lost 2 bases, and 9 bases lay in between. The CDR3 length is 13 residues. The CDR3 reads CASSRTVTYEQYF. CDR3 sequence (DNA): TGCGCCAGCAGCCGGACAGTAACCTACGAGCAGTACTTC.

The rearrangement links TRBV11-3 to TRBJ2-7, with 8 bases fitting TRBD2. Trimming removed 5 bases from V and 6 bases from J; junction bases left unmatched: 6. The CDR3 has 13 amino acids. Germline V gene lookup returns CDR1 SGHNT and CDR2 YENEEA. CDR3 protein: CASSLGGTSEQYF. The CDR3 coding sequence is TGTGCCAGCAGCCTCGGAGGGACTAGCGAGCAGTACTTC.

The chain recombines TRBV4-1 with TRBJ2-5; D is unresolved. CDR1 is MGHRA and CDR2 is YSYEKL in the germline V gene. Deletions cut 2 bases from V and 1 base from J, with 5 bases between. The CDR3 consists of 13 residues. CDR3 amino acids: CASSQLVQETQYF. In nucleotides, the CDR3 is TGCGCCAGCAGCCAACTAGTCCAAGAGACCCAGTACTTC.

V gene TRBV20-1 combines with J gene TRBJ2-7, with TRBD1 matching 8 bases. Germline assignment: CDR1 DFQATT and CDR2 SNEGSKA (reference sequence). The ends lost 3 bases at V and 4 bases at J; junction bases unmatched: 5. CDR3 length: 13 amino acids. The CDR3 loop is CSARPHRGYEQYF. CDR3 nucleotide sequence: TGCAGTGCTAGGCCCCACAGGGGGTACGAGCAGTACTTC.

The chain couples TRBV10-1 to TRBJ2-7, with D unresolved. CDR1 is WNHNN and CDR2 is SYGVQD in the germline V gene (reference sequence). V was clipped by 4 bases and J by 5 bases, with 18 bases between them. The CDR3 has 15 amino acids. CDR3 in amino acids: CASSGQVPGIHEQYF. CDR3 coding DNA: TGCGCCAGCAGTGGCCAGGTACCCGGAATCCACGAGCAGTACTTC.

The gene calls are TRBV12-3 or TRBV12-4 and TRBJ1-2; no reliable D call. CDR3 size: 15 residues. V gave up 7 bases and J gave up 0 bases, with 15 bases separating them. In DNA form, the CDR3 reads TGTGCCAGCACCCTCCAAGGCGGGCCTAACTATGGCTACACCTTC. The encoded protein is CASTLQGGPNYGYTF.

This clonotype showed up many times. The rearrangement uses TRBV27 and TRBJ2-7, with 9 bases matching TRBD1. The CDR3 length is 13 residues. The junction had 0 bases not matched to a gene; V was cut back by 4 bases and J by 2 bases. Germline V gives CDR1 MNHEY, CDR2 SMNVEV (reference sequence). The CDR3 DNA reads TGTGCCAGCAGTTGGACAGGGGCCTACGAGCAGTACTTC. The encoded protein is CASSWTGAYEQYF.

The chain employs TRBV27 and TRBJ1-1; TRBD1 agrees at 8 bases. With V trimmed by 2 bases and J by 2 bases, 7 bases remained unmatched. The CDR3 length is 16 residues. CDR1 is MNHEY, CDR2 SMNVEV, per germline (reference sequence). The CDR3 sequence is CASSLQGAIPNTEAFF. CDR3 in DNA: TGTGCCAGCAGTTTACAGGGGGCCATACCTAACACTGAAGCTTTCTTT.

The chain couples TRBV5-1 to TRBJ1-1, with D perhaps TRBD1 (6 bases). Trimming left V 3 bases short and J 6 bases short, with 18 bases between. CDR3 length: 15 residues. CDR1 and CDR2 (germline): SGHRS, YFSETQ. The CDR3 DNA reads TGCGCCAGCAGCTCGTTCACAGGGTTGGATGCTGAAGCTTTCTTT. It translates to CASSSFTGLDAEAFF.

This chain connects TRBV27 to TRBJ1-2; TRBD1 aligns across 11 bases. J was trimmed by 4 bases and V by 2 bases; bases with no gene match: 3. This CDR3 spans 15 amino acids. Germline CDR1 reads MNHEY; CDR2 reads SMNVEV (reference sequence). CDR3 DNA: TGTGCCAGCAGTTTAGCCGGGACAGGGGGCTATGGCTACACCTTC. Translating gives CASSLAGTGGYGYTF.

This clonotype was observed many times. CDR3 sequence: CASSLGTVNTGELFF. The CDR3 bases are TGCGCCAGCAGCTTGGGAACGGTGAACACCGGGGAGCTGTTTTTT. This chain links TRBV5-1 with TRBJ2-2; no firm D call. Germline V CDR1 and CDR2: SGHRS, YFSETQ. V shed 0 bases and J shed 1 base, with 7 bases lying between them. The CDR3 is 15 amino acids.

To note about this clonotype: An end of the junction differs from the germline gene, which may be a read error. The rearrangement uses TRBV20-1 and TRBJ2-7; TRBD1 agrees at 8 bases. The CDR3 covers 17 residues. Germline CDR1 is DFQATT and CDR2 is SNEGSKA (reference sequence). CDR3 in DNA: TGCTGTGCTAGAGATAGAGAGGGGACAGGAGGCCTATACGAGCAGTACTTC. It translates to CCARDREGTGGLYEQYF.

This clonotype was detected a few times. The rearrangement links TRBV3-1 to TRBJ2-2; D is perhaps TRBD1 (5 bases). The CDR3 loop spans 17 amino acids. Germline assignment: CDR1 LGHDT and CDR2 YNNKEL (reference sequence). Trimming removed 2 bases from V and 6 bases from J, with 19 bases in between. CDR3 in DNA: TGTGCCAGCAGCCAAAATCCAGGGCCTCTAGTGCCCGGGGAGCTGTTTTTT. Translated, it gives CASSQNPGPLVPGELFF.

The chain couples TRBV9 to TRBJ2-1; 8 bases match TRBD2. This CDR3 is 16 amino acids long. V trimming: 5 bases; J trimming: 0 bases; junction bases outside the gene matches: 7. In germline, CDR1 is SGDLS, CDR2 YYNGEE. Here the CDR3 DNA reads TGTGCCAGCAGACCCTTAGCGGGGAGCTCCTACAATGAGCAGTTCTTC. It translates to CASRPLAGSSYNEQFF.